This T cell receptor (beta chain) was sequenced during a study of blood T cell repertoires in COVID-19. Using immunoSEQ multiplex PCR, the repertoire was profiled, and TCRdb retains in-frame clones only, with some absent. The sample has hundreds of thousands of clones, roughly 86% seen once; the top ten hold about 3.5%. This clonotype was obtained from a middle-aged woman with acute COVID-19. Sequencing was performed on PBMCs or T cells enriched from blood (not recorded which).

CDR3 nucleotide sequence: TGTGCCAGTAGTATAGTCAGGGGTAACACTGAAGCTTTCTTT. Its protein product is CASSIVRGNTEAFF. The chain carries TRBV19 and TRBJ1-1, with a weak D call TRBD1 (6 bases). Germline V gene data show CDR1 as LNHDA and CDR2 as SQIVND (reference sequence). Trimming took off 1 base at V and 2 bases at J, with 8 bases between the two ends. The CDR3 consists of 14 residues.